These T cell receptor beta chains were read from a single sample in a study of T-cell memory formation after mild COVID-19. TCRdb recomputed calls from the 5' RACE reads with MiXCR, one row per CDR3 protein. The table includes 350,000 to 400,000 distinct CDR3 sequences, roughly an eighth detected once. The sample taken for sequencing was PBMCs or a T cell subset sorted from them (not recorded which). The receptors shown here come from a young man who had mild COVID-19 (a few samples of this study predate the infection). Cell type and time point are not known. CDR3s include the opening cysteine and the closing phenylalanine or tryptophan. A D gene is named only where the DNA matches it firmly. Some rows mark clone size as missing; the rest say once, few, many or name a class of expanded clone.

J gene,D gene,clone size,V gene,CDR3 protein,CDR3 DNA
TRBJ2-1,.,.,TRBV11-2,CASSIARGGVDEQFF,TGTGCCAGCAGCATAGCCAGGGGTGGGGTAGATGAGCAGTTCTTC
TRBJ2-4,.,.,TRBV6-6,CASSYFAPFGNLQYF,TGTGCCAGCAGTTACTTCGCCCCCTTTGGCAATCTTCAGTACTTC
TRBJ1-1,.,.,TRBV7-2,CASSLVGTTEAFF,TGTGCCAGCAGCTTAGTGGGGACCACTGAAGCTTTCTTT
TRBJ2-3,.,.,TRBV5-1,CASGQTSLPTDTQYF,TGCGCCAGCGGCCAAACATCGCTACCCACAGATACGCAGTATTTT
TRBJ2-1,.,.,TRBV12-5,CASGLSGEQFF,TGTGCTAGTGGTTTGTCAGGGGAGCAGTTCTTC
TRBJ1-4,.,.,TRBV5-6,CASSLYGQLNEKLFF,TGTGCCAGCAGCTTGTACGGCCAGCTTAATGAAAAACTGTTTTTT
TRBJ2-1,.,.,TRBV4-2,CASSQNGTDYNEQFF,TGTGCCAGCAGCCAAAACGGGACCGACTACAATGAGCAGTTCTTC
TRBJ1-2,.,.,TRBV5-5,CASTPREGNHGYTF,TGTGCCAGCACCCCCCGGGAGGGAAACCATGGCTACACCTTC
TRBJ2-2,TRBD1,.,TRBV29-1,CSVGAGGAGELFF,TGCAGCGTTGGAGCAGGGGGTGCCGGGGAGCTGTTTTTT
TRBJ1-5,.,.,TRBV6-5,CASRRDTDSNQPQHF,TGTGCCAGCAGGAGGGACACCGATAGCAATCAGCCCCAGCATTTT
TRBJ1-5,.,few,TRBV5-4,CASSFGPGQSNQPQHF,TGTGCCAGCAGCTTCGGACCCGGACAGAGCAATCAGCCCCAGCATTTT
TRBJ1-2,.,few,TRBV6-5,CASSYRDKSPNGYTF,TGTGCCAGCAGTTACAGGGACAAGAGCCCCAATGGCTACACCTTC
TRBJ2-5,TRBD2,.,TRBV27,CASSPIAGVGETQYF,TGTGCCAGCAGTCCCATAGCGGGGGTGGGAGAGACCCAGTACTTC
TRBJ2-1,.,few,TRBV12-3/TRBV12-4,CASSLLRGTYNEQFF,TGTGCCAGCAGCCTACTTAGGGGCACCTACAATGAGCAGTTCTTC
TRBJ2-5,TRBD1,.,TRBV13,CASSPQGEETQYF,TGTGCCAGCAGCCCGCAGGGGGAAGAGACCCAGTACTTC